These T cell receptor beta chains were read from a single sample in a study of blood T cell repertoires in COVID-19. Only in-frame clones appear in the TCRdb table, and some are missing; sequencing was by immunoSEQ multiplex PCR. The sample records some 280,000 clones, 89% being singletons. The material sequenced was peripheral blood. These receptor sequences come from a woman aged 40 to 55 who had recovered from COVID-19. CDR3s include the opening cysteine and the closing phenylalanine or tryptophan. A D gene is named only where the DNA matches it firmly. A clone size is listed for some rows: how often the clone was seen (once, few, many), or a class if it is expanded.

d_gene	v_gene	abundance	j_gene	CDR3nt	CDR3aa
.	TRBV30	once	TRBJ2-6	TGTGCCTGGAGAGGAGCTGGGGCCAACGTCCTGACTTTC	CAWRGAGANVLTF
.	TRBV6-1	few	TRBJ1-2	TGTGCCAGCAGTGAAGGGCAGGGGATGGATGGCTACACCTTC	CASSEGQGMDGYTF
TRBD2	TRBV11-2	.	TRBJ2-7	TGTGCCAGCAGCTTAGGCTCAGGAATTGGACTAGCGGGAGGCTACGAGCAGTACTTC	CASSLGSGIGLAGGYEQYF
.	TRBV3-1/TRBV3-2	.	TRBJ1-1	TGTGCCAGCAGCCCATTACAGGGAGCTAACACTGAAGCTTTCTTT	CASSPLQGANTEAFF
TRBD1	TRBV2	.	TRBJ1-2	TGTGCCAGCAGTGAATCGCGACAGGGGGCGTCTTACTATGGCTACACCTTC	CASSESRQGASYYGYTF
.	TRBV24-1	once	TRBJ2-1	TGTGCCACCAGTGATTTCCGGCTAGCGAATGAGCAGTTCTTC	CATSDFRLANEQFF
TRBD1	TRBV5-1	.	TRBJ2-2	TGCGCCAGCAGCTTACGGACAGGGGGCGGCGGGGAGCTGTTTTTT	CASSLRTGGGGELFF
TRBD2	TRBV3-1/TRBV3-2	.	TRBJ2-1	TGTGCCAGCAGCCCGTCGGGGGGACTAGCGGGACTAGATGAGCAGTTCTTC	CASSPSGGLAGLDEQFF
TRBD2	TRBV30	.	TRBJ2-2	TGTGCCTGGTTCTCATTCGGGGCGGGAGCGGACGGGGAGCTGTTTTTT	CAWFSFGAGADGELFF
.	TRBV29-1	.	TRBJ1-3	TGCAGCGCGTTGCCGGGTGTGGACTCTGGAAACACCATATATTTT	CSALPGVDSGNTIYF
.	TRBV19	.	TRBJ2-6	TGTGCCAGCGCCACCCAACTCTCTGGGGCCAACGTCCTGACTTTC	CASATQLSGANVLTF
TRBD2	TRBV27	.	TRBJ2-1	TGTGCCAGCAGTTTATCGACTAGCGGGACCGCATACAATGAGCAGTTCTTC	CASSLSTSGTAYNEQFF
TRBD1	TRBV9	.	TRBJ1-4	TGTGCCAGCAGCGAGGGGCTGGACAGGCGCGGAAAACTGTTTTTT	CASSEGLDRRGKLFF
TRBD2	TRBV27	once	TRBJ2-2	TGTGCCAGCAGTTCGAGCGGGAGGACCAACACCGGGGAGCTGTTTTTT	CASSSSGRTNTGELFF
.	TRBV9	once	TRBJ1-3	TGTGCCAGCAGCGCAGGACAAAGCTCTGGAAACACCATATATTTT	CASSAGQSSGNTIYF
.	TRBV19	.	TRBJ2-1	TGTGCCAGTAGTATAGGAGGGGGGGGCAATGAGCAGTTCTTC	CASSIGGGGNEQFF
TRBD1	TRBV19	.	TRBJ2-7	TGTGCCAGTAGTAGAGGGACAGGGGGAACTTACGAGCAGTACTTC	CASSRGTGGTYEQYF
.	TRBV9	.	TRBJ2-5	TGTGCCAGCAGCGTGGAAGGCTCCGGGTTCCAAGAGACCCAGTACTTC	CASSVEGSGFQETQYF
.	TRBV27	once	TRBJ2-7	TGTGCCAGCAGTTTTGAAGGGGGCTACGAGCAGTACTTC	CASSFEGGYEQYF
.	TRBV19	.	TRBJ1-1	TGTGCCAGTAGTATAGTGGGCAGGGGACGCACTGAAGCTTTCTTT	CASSIVGRGRTEAFF
TRBD2	TRBV3-1/TRBV3-2	.	TRBJ2-3	TGTGCCAGCAGCCAAGACCCGAGCGGGAGGGCCGGGAACACAGATACGCAGTATTTT	CASSQDPSGRAGNTDTQYF
.	TRBV28	.	TRBJ2-3	TGTGCCAGCAGCACGGAGCAGGGGAGTAGATATACTCCTAGCACAGATACGCAGTATTTT	CASSTEQGSRYTPSTDTQYF
.	TRBV30	.	TRBJ1-6	TGTGCCTGGAGTGTAGGCGTGGGGCATTCACCCCTCCACTTT	CAWSVGVGHSPLHF
TRBD2	TRBV4-1	.	TRBJ2-7	TGCGCCAGCAGCCAAGATACCGCTAGCGGAAGAAACTCCCCAGCCTACGAGCAGTACTTC	CASSQDTASGRNSPAYEQYF
.	TRBV3-1/TRBV3-2	.	TRBJ2-5	TGTGCCAGCAGTCTGAGTGCCATCTCGGGAGAGACCCAGTACTTC	CASSLSAISGETQYF
TRBD1	TRBV19	.	TRBJ1-1	TGTGCCAGTCGAACCGGCCGACAGGGGGCCGGGGGCACTGAAGCTTTCTTT	CASRTGRQGAGGTEAFF
TRBD2	TRBV2	.	TRBJ2-1	TGTGCCAGTAAGTCACTACTAGCGGGAGTCAATGAGCAGTTCTTC	CASKSLLAGVNEQFF
.	TRBV5-6	.	TRBJ1-6	TGTGCCAGCAGCTTTCGGGGGTCGAAGCCGGGGAATTCACCCCTCCACTTT	CASSFRGSKPGNSPLHF
.	TRBV5-1	.	TRBJ1-1	TGCGCCAGCAGCTTGGGAGAGGGGGCTGAAGCTTTCTTT	CASSLGEGAEAFF
TRBD2	TRBV11-2	.	TRBJ2-1	TGTGCCAGCAGGACCGGCAGCGGACTAGAGGTTGGCGAGCAGTTCTTC	CASRTGSGLEVGEQFF